This TCR beta chain was retrieved from a study of graft-versus-host responses after intestinal transplantation. The wider study: Each patient got anti-thymocyte globulin induction, then tacrolimus and steroids for about 3 years.

Trimming cost V 2 bases and J 2 bases, with 6 bases left between them. Germline V lookup: CDR1 MNHNS, CDR2 SASEGT. The CDR3 consists of 13 residues. Study results and limitations: Those patients showing graft-donor T cell macrochimerism displayed high graft-versus-host to host-versus-graft clonal ratios in allografts.

Method: immunoSEQ multiplex PCR; TCRdb's copy keeps in-frame clones and lacks some. This sample has some 80,000 clones, with approximately 90% found just once. On this clone: The antigen remains unidentified.

This TCR was recovered from a human donor who was the organ donor for an intestinal transplant. The chain combines TRBV6-1 with TRBJ2-5; no clear D gene. The sequences come from unstimulated CD8+ T cells sorted from spleen or lymph node cells, collected before transplant. The CDR3 DNA sequence: TGTGCCAGCAGTGAATGGGTACAAGAGACCCAGTACTTC. Its translation is CASSEWVQETQYF.